Below, one T cell receptor beta chain is given with its context. The junction departs from the called germline gene at one end, perhaps through a read error. CDR3 length: 16 residues. The V gene's germline CDR1 is SGHRS and CDR2 YFSETQ. This sample is part of a study of blood T cells in healthy people across ages. Next came a second PCR, run for roughly 6 to 11 cycles, which used a sample-barcoded 5' primer along with a J-beta primer mix. TCRdb reprocessed the 5' RACE reads with MiXCR, giving one entry per CDR3 protein. This sample yields about 810,000 distinct CDR3 sequences, of which roughly 35% are seen a single time; roughly 13% belongs to the top ten.

The receptor comes from a man younger than 35 in good health. The sequencing input was blood. This chain connects TRBV5-1 to TRBJ2-2, with 9 bases identical to TRBD2. The DNA for the CDR3 is TGCGCCAGCAGCTGGATAGCGGGGGATCCCACCAGGGAGCTGTTTTTT. Translated, it gives CASSWIAGDPTRELFF.